Presented here are 24 T cell receptor beta chains from one specimen sequenced in a study of cytotoxic CD8 clonotypes in ibrutinib-treated CLL. Produced via immunoSEQ multiplex PCR; TCRdb's table is partial and in-frame only. In the table there are some 170,000 clones, about 88% of which are singletons. This material consisted of PBMCs, taken at disease progression, from a patient treated with ibrutinib. These receptors came from a human donor with chronic lymphocytic leukemia.

CDR3 region: CASSEGASGRYQPQHF. CDR3 nucleotides: TGTGCCAGCAGTGAGGGGGCCAGCGGAAGATATCAGCCCCAGCATTTT. The chain joins TRBV6-1 to TRBJ1-5; D perhaps matches TRBD1 (6 bases). The germline gives CDR1 MNHNS, CDR2 SASEGT. This CDR3 is built from 16 residues. V lost 3 bases to trimming and J lost 5 bases, with 17 bases between them.

The chain has TRBV29-1 and TRBJ2-2; D is uncertain. Germline assignment: CDR1 SQVTM and CDR2 ANQGSEA. The CDR3 is made up of 13 amino acids. Trimming cost V 4 bases and J 8 bases, with 14 bases left between them. The CDR3 protein is CSVVVSGSGELFF. DNA of the CDR3: TGCAGCGTTGTGGTATCCGGTTCGGGGGAGCTGTTTTTT.

This clone was detected once. The CDR3 bases are TGTGCCAGCAGCTTATTGGGGGACACCATATATTTT. Translation gives CASSLLGDTIYF. The chain combines TRBV7-2 with TRBJ1-3, with D possibly being TRBD1 (5 bases). Germline lookup yields CDR1 SGHTA and CDR2 FQGNSA. CDR3 length equals 12 residues. V was pared by 2 bases and J by 8 bases, with 7 bases between.

CDR3 in amino acids: CASSTDRGSEAFF. As DNA, the CDR3 is TGTGCCAGCAGTACGGACAGGGGTTCTGAAGCTTTCTTT. The chain couples TRBV6-5 to TRBJ1-1; 9 bases match TRBD1. The V and J ends lost 5 bases and 6 bases, in that order; junction bases with no gene match: 4. Germline loops: CDR1 MNHEY, CDR2 SVGAGI. This CDR3 region has 13 residues.

This clone was observed once. This chain connects TRBV7-6 to TRBJ2-1, with TRBD2 matching over 10 bases. Germline CDR1 and CDR2: SGHVS and FNYEAQ. The CDR3 has 20 residues. V dropped 1 base and J dropped 0; count of bases not matched to a gene: 12. For the CDR3, the DNA is TGTGCCAGCAGCTTAGTTTGGGTAGCGGGAGGACAGAGCTCCTACAATGAGCAGTTCTTC. This codes for CASSLVWVAGGQSSYNEQFF.

CDR3 sequence (DNA): TGTGCCAGCAGCTTCCGGGACTTGTTAGTCTCCGAGCAGTACTTC. Translated: CASSFRDLLVSEQYF. The V gene is TRBV7-2, the J gene TRBJ2-7, with D maybe TRBD2 (6 bases). V was trimmed by 3 bases and J by 6 bases, leaving 18 bases between them. This CDR3 is built from 15 residues. Germline CDR1 is SGHTA and CDR2 is FQGNSA. The whole variable domain, filled in from reference TRBV7-2 and TRBJ2-7, reads GAGVSQSPSNKVTEKGKDVELRCDPISGHTALYWYRQSLGQGLEFLIYFQGNSAPDKSGLPSDRFSAERTGGSVSTLTIQRTQQEDSAVYLCASSFRDLLVSEQYFGPGTRLTVT.

The chain has TRBV5-6 and TRBJ2-1, with D perhaps TRBD2 (5 bases). The CDR3 runs 12 residues. Germline V lookup: CDR1 SGHDT, CDR2 YYEEEE. The V end was cut by 5 bases, the J end by 6 bases, with 9 bases between. This chain's CDR3 is CASRQGSNEQFF. The CDR3 DNA sequence: TGTGCCAGCAGACAAGGGAGCAATGAGCAGTTCTTC. Full variable domain (outside the CDR3, taken from reference TRBV5-6 and TRBJ2-1): DAGVTQSPTHLIKTRGQQVTLRCSPKSGHDTVSWYQQALGQGPQFIFQYYEEEERQRGNFPDRFSGHQFPNYSSELNVNALLLGDSALYLCASRQGSNEQFFGPGTRLTVL.

The V and J genes are TRBV6-1 and TRBJ1-5; tentative D call: TRBD1 (5 bases). Trimming removed 3 bases at V and 0 bases at J, with 12 bases between. The germline CDR1 and CDR2 sequences are MNHNS and SASEGT. This CDR3 is built from 16 residues. The CDR3 DNA reads TGTGCCAGCAGTGACAGGGCCAGATATAGCAATCAGCCCCAGCATTTT. This sequence encodes CASSDRARYSNQPQHF.

V usage is TRBV4-2 and J usage is TRBJ2-7; 8 nucleotides agree with TRBD2. Germline CDR1 LGHNA, CDR2 YNFKEQ. V shed 1 base, J shed 6 bases, and the junction held 8 bases outside the gene matches. This CDR3 has 15 amino acids. CDR3 in amino acids: CASSQVGTSGSEQYF. The CDR3 coding sequence is TGTGCCAGCAGCCAAGTGGGGACTAGTGGTTCCGAGCAGTACTTC.

The chain uses TRBV27 and TRBJ1-5; 7 bases agree with TRBD1. The CDR3 loop spans 14 amino acids. With 2 bases clipped from V and 6 bases from J, the junction kept 4 bases outside the gene matches. Per the germline V gene, CDR1 is MNHEY and CDR2 is SMNVEV (reference sequence). The DNA of the CDR3 is TGTGCCAGCAGTTTAGAGGGGGCTGTTCAGCCCCAGCATTTT. Translating it yields CASSLEGAVQPQHF.

The chain is built from TRBV6-5 and TRBJ2-7; 12 nucleotides line up with TRBD1. V shed 6 bases, J shed 5 bases, and the junction held 8 bases outside the gene matches. Looked up from germline, CDR1 is MNHEY and CDR2 is SVGAGI. This CDR3 is built from 15 residues. The CDR3 region is CASSRSGTGGNEQYF. The DNA for the CDR3 is TGTGCCAGCAGCCGATCCGGGACAGGGGGCAACGAGCAGTACTTC.

A single count supports this clone. CDR3 sequence (DNA): TGTGCCAGCAGCTTAACATCCCTGACTAGCGGGAGGGCCGAGCAGTTCTTC. Its protein product is CASSLTSLTSGRAEQFF. The genes are TRBV7-3 and TRBJ2-1; 14 bases map to TRBD2. The V gene's germline CDR1 is SGHTA and CDR2 FQGTGA. V lost 0 bases to trimming and J lost 10 bases; unmatched junction nucleotides: 8. CDR3 length: 17 residues. The whole variable domain, filled in from reference TRBV7-3 and TRBJ2-1, reads GAGVSQTPSNKVTEKGKYVELRCDPISGHTALYWYRQSLGQGPEFLIYFQGTGAADDSGLPNDRFFAVRPEGSVSTLKIQRTERGDSAVYLCASSLTSLTSGRAEQFFGPGTRLTVL.

This chain connects TRBV27 to TRBJ2-7; D perhaps matches TRBD2 (6 bases). The V end was cut by 3 bases, the J end by 3 bases, with 18 bases between. The CDR3 covers 16 residues. Germline CDR1 MNHEY, CDR2 SMNVEV (reference sequence). The DNA of the CDR3 is TGTGCCAGCAGTTTCGTCTCGGGACGGGAGATCTACGAGCAGTACTTC. Translation gives CASSFVSGREIYEQYF.

The rearrangement joins TRBV11-2 to TRBJ2-2, with D maybe TRBD2 (5 bases). Germline values: CDR1 SGHAT, CDR2 FQNNGV. The CDR3 loop spans 15 amino acids. The ends were cut back, 5 bases at V and 0 bases at J, with 10 bases in the middle. The CDR3 region has the DNA TGTGCCAGCAGCCAAAGCGGTACGAACACCGGGGAGCTGTTTTTT. Residues: CASSQSGTNTGELFF.

This rearrangement joins TRBV6-6 to TRBJ1-3, with D hard to call. Per the germline V gene, CDR1 is MNHNY and CDR2 is SVGAGI (reference sequence). Trimming removed 5 bases at V and 7 bases at J, with 12 bases between. This CDR3 has 13 residues. CDR3 nucleotide sequence: TGTGCCAGCAGTCTGACATGGTTGAACACCATATATTTT. This encodes CASSLTWLNTIYF.

The chain joins TRBV5-1 to TRBJ1-2; possible D gene TRBD1, 6 bases. From germline, CDR1 is SGHRS and CDR2 YFSETQ. The CDR3 is 17 amino acids. V was pared by 4 bases and J by 3 bases, with 22 bases between. The CDR3 reads CASSPDVGRGRYYGYTF. In DNA, the CDR3 is TGCGCCAGCAGCCCAGACGTTGGGAGGGGGAGGTACTATGGCTACACCTTC.

This clone was recorded once. This sequence joins TRBV2 and TRBJ2-7; 8 nucleotides match TRBD1. The germline gives CDR1 SNHLY, CDR2 FYNNEI. The CDR3 extends over 14 amino acids. V lost 4 bases to trimming and J lost 2 bases; unmatched junction nucleotides: 4. The CDR3 loop reads CASSAGGGTYEQYF. CDR3 bases: TGTGCCAGCAGTGCAGGGGGCGGAACCTACGAGCAGTACTTC.

The chain is built from TRBV1 and TRBJ2-3; the D segment call TRBD2 is taken from the table without a DNA check. TRBV1 is marked as a pseudogene. The CDR3 covers 21 residues. The DNA for the CDR3 is TGCACCAGCAGCCAAGCCCCCCTCCGGGAGGGCCGGCTCAAAGGGGCAGATACGCAGTATTTT. Encoded protein: CTSSQAPLREGRLKGADTQYF.

With respect to this clone: One end of the junction varies from germline; a read error may be responsible. The V call is TRBV30, the J call TRBJ2-1; D not certain. The germline V gene encodes CDR1 GTSNPN and CDR2 SVGIG (reference sequence). The CDR3 extends over 12 amino acids. The CDR3: CAWSKPTRTGIF. Here the CDR3 DNA reads TGTGCCTGGAGCAAACCGACGAGGACCGGCATCTTC. The complete variable domain, with remaining parts taken from reference TRBV30 and TRBJ2-1, reads SQTIHQWPATLVQPVGSPLSLECTVEGTSNPNLYWYRQAAGRGLQLLFYSVGIGQISSEVPQNLSASRPQDRQFILSSKKLLLSDSGFYLCAWSKPTRTGIFGPGTRLTVL.

This clone was counted once. J is TRBJ2-2 and V is TRBV6-4, with D possibly matching TRBD2 (5 bases). CDR1 and CDR2 from the germline V gene are MRHNA and SNTAGT. This CDR3 is built from 14 residues. Trimming cost V 6 bases and J 0 bases, with 8 bases left between them. The CDR3 DNA reads as TGTGCCAGCAGGGAGGTTTCGAACACCGGGGAGCTGTTTTTT. Translated: CASREVSNTGELFF.

This sequence joins TRBV12-5 and TRBJ2-4; tentative D call: TRBD1 (5 bases). The ends were cut back, 5 bases at V and 8 bases at J, with 13 bases in the middle. CDR3 size: 13 residues. The germline gives CDR1 LGHNT, CDR2 FRNRAP. The CDR3 here is CASGTDSLYIQYF. The CDR3, as DNA: TGTGCTAGTGGTACCGACAGTTTGTACATTCAGTACTTC.

CDR3 bases: TGTGCCAGCAGCCAAACCCGGTCCCGGGGGCTGTTTTTT. Translation: CASSQTRSRGLFF. This chain connects TRBV14 to TRBJ1-4, with a tentative D call TRBD1 (5 bases). CDR1 is SGHDN and CDR2 is FVKESK in the germline V gene. Between the trimmed V and J ends, which lost 2 bases and 14 bases, there was a span of 15 bases. The CDR3 covers 13 residues.

The chain links TRBV5-6 to TRBJ1-4; D possibly corresponds to TRBD1 (5 bases). Per germline, CDR1 SGHDT and CDR2 YYEEEE. This CDR3 region has 16 residues. The germline V and J ends were trimmed by 0 bases and 4 bases, with 13 bases remaining between them. The CDR3 DNA follows: TGTGCCAGCAGCTTGGGGGCAGGGCCCGTTAATGAAAAACTGTTTTTT. It codes for CASSLGAGPVNEKLFF. Filled out from reference TRBV5-6 and TRBJ1-4, the complete variable domain reads DAGVTQSPTHLIKTRGQQVTLRCSPKSGHDTVSWYQQALGQGPQFIFQYYEEEERQRGNFPDRFSGHQFPNYSSELNVNALLLGDSALYLCASSLGAGPVNEKLFFGSGTQLSVL.

This sequence joins TRBV7-8 and TRBJ2-3; 7 bases are a match to TRBD2. The CDR3 consists of 19 residues. V was pared by 6 bases and J by 2 bases, with 20 bases of the junction left unmatched. The germline gives CDR1 SGHVS, CDR2 FQNEAQ. The chain's CDR3 is CASRRTSGTKAGDTDTQYF. CDR3 DNA sequence: TGTGCCAGCAGACGAACTTCCGGGACTAAGGCGGGGGACACAGATACGCAGTATTTT.